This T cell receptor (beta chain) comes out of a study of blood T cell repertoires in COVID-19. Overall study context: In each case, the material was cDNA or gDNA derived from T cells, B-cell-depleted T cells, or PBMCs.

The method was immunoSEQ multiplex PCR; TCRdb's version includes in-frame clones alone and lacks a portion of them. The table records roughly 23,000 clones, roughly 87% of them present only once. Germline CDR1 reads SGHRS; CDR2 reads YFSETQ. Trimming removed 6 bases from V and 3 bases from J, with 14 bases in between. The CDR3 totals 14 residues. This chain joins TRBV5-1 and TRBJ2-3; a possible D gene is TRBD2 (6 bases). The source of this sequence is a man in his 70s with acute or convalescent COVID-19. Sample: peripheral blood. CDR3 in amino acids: CASIGGPGTDTQYF. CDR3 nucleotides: TGCGCCAGCATAGGAGGGCCCGGGACAGATACGCAGTATTTT.